This TCR beta chain stems from a study of CD8 T cells in Susac syndrome. With V trimmed by 4 bases and J by 8 bases, 7 bases remained unmatched. The CDR3 runs to 15 residues. CDR1 is SEHNR and CDR2 is FQNEAQ in the germline V gene (reference sequence). When the RNA was reverse transcribed, random hexamers were used with an input of about 0.5 to 1 ug. TCRdb re-called the immunoSEQ multiplex PCR reads with MiXCR, one entry per CDR3 protein. This table has more than 85,000 distinct CDR3 sequences, just under 95% appearing once. Study outcomes and limitations: The CD4+ T cell repertoires from Susac syndrome exhibited no clonal expansion.

Purification of the CD8+ and CD4+ T cells relied on negative isolation, and TEMRA cells underwent FACS enrichment. With regard to this clonotype: Its cognate antigen is unknown.

The sample was CD4+ T cells from PBMCs. The chain combines TRBV7-9 with TRBJ1-6; 8 bases are shared with TRBD1. This receptor was identified in a human donor with Susac syndrome. The CDR3 loop reads CASSSRGTGDSPLHF. In DNA, the CDR3 is TGTGCCAGCAGCTCCCGGGGGACAGGTGATTCACCCCTCCACTTT.